A single sample is the source of the 8 T cell receptor beta chains below, sequenced in a study of T cell repertoires in cytomegalovirus infection. Antigens of these TCRs are unknown. TCRdb redid the calling of the reads with MiXCR, one entry per CDR3 protein. Of about 920,000 distinct CDR3 sequences in the sample, less than 40% were seen once. Source: cultured CD8+ T cells from PBMCs, taken from culture after CMV antigen stimulation. These receptors all come from a human donor in good health (CMV status not recorded). Some clones in this sample may be carry-over from other donors' samples.

The chain recombines TRBV7-2 with TRBJ2-7; 14 positions match TRBD2. The J segment lost 7 bases and the V segment lost 6 bases, leaving 8 bases of the junction unmatched. Germline V lookup: CDR1 SGHTA, CDR2 FQGNSA. The CDR3 is 15 amino acids. CDR3 sequence (DNA): TGTGCCAGCAGTCTTAGGACTAGCGGGGGGCGAGAGCAGTACTTC. Translating it yields CASSLRTSGGREQYF.

The chain recombines TRBV6-2 or TRBV6-3 with TRBJ1-1; possibly TRBD1 for D (5 bases). The CDR3 spans 14 residues. Trimming cost V 6 bases and J 0 bases, with 11 bases left between them. Germline loops: CDR1 MNHEY, CDR2 SVGEGT. The CDR3 DNA is TGTGCCAGCAGCTGGACATCGATGAACACTGAAGCTTTCTTT. Its translation: CASSWTSMNTEAFF.

V and J are TRBV7-9 and TRBJ1-2, with D perhaps TRBD1 (6 bases). Germline CDR1 SEHNR, CDR2 FQNEAQ (reference sequence). The CDR3 runs 15 residues. The V gene lost 5 bases and the J gene lost 8 bases, with 21 bases spanning the gap. Here the CDR3 DNA reads TGTGCCAGCAGCCACCCCCGGGGAGGGGGGACGGGCTACACCTTC. The encoded protein is CASSHPRGGGTGYTF.

The rearrangement uses TRBV20-1 and TRBJ1-1; D is uncertain. The CDR3 has 13 residues. The germline V and J ends were trimmed by 0 bases and 5 bases, with 10 bases remaining between them. CDR1 and CDR2 (germline): DFQATT, SNEGSKA (reference sequence). The CDR3 is CSARENSRTEAFF. In DNA, the CDR3 is TGCAGTGCTAGAGAAAATTCCAGAACTGAAGCTTTCTTT.

The CDR3 region has the DNA TGTGCCATCAGTGACGGGGTGGTGGAGGATTGGGAGCAGTACGTC. Translated: CAISDGVVEDWEQYV. The chain joins TRBV10-3 to TRBJ2-7; weak D call: TRBD2 (5 bases). Germline CDR1 reads ENHRY; CDR2 reads SYGVKD. CDR3 length: 15 amino acids. Trimming took off 3 bases at V and 7 bases at J, with 19 bases between the two ends.

Many counts were recorded for this clonotype. The chain is built from TRBV6-1 and TRBJ2-3; D unclear. The CDR3 has 14 residues. V was clipped by 6 bases and J by 0 bases, with 10 bases between them. In germline, CDR1 is MNHNS, CDR2 SASEGT. The CDR3 sequence: CASSDTTSTDTQYF. The CDR3 nucleotides read TGTGCCAGCAGCGACACCACTAGCACAGATACGCAGTATTTT.

This clonotype appeared a few times. The chain links TRBV6-1 to TRBJ2-1, with TRBD1 identical over 8 bases. The CDR3 has 16 amino acids. The J segment lost 8 bases and the V segment lost 7 bases, leaving 16 bases of the junction unmatched. Looked up from germline, CDR1 is MNHNS and CDR2 is SASEGT. CDR3 region: CASKEIHLQGGDEQFF. The CDR3, as DNA: TGTGCCAGCAAAGAGATCCATTTACAGGGGGGCGATGAGCAGTTCTTC.

In its sample, this clonotype was seen once. The chain uses TRBV5-1 and TRBJ2-3; D is unresolved. V lost 5 bases, J lost 0 bases, and 10 bases lay in between. This CDR3 spans 14 amino acids. Germline lookup yields CDR1 SGHRS and CDR2 YFSETQ. This chain's CDR3 is CASSSMSSTDTQYF. CDR3 DNA: TGCGCCAGCAGTAGTATGTCTAGCACAGATACGCAGTATTTT.